The clone carrying this T cell receptor beta chain was observed many times. Its antigen remains unidentified. This sample is drawn from a study of T cell repertoires in cytomegalovirus infection. For the study at large: Through public TCR beta signatures, both CMV infection and matching HLA type were indicated. Findings and caveats of the study: There were carriers of CMV plus the relevant HLA, and cumulative public TCR beta family frequency identified them.

MiXCR, run by TCRdb on the reads, gives a single entry per CDR3 protein. The sample lists approximately 500,000 distinct CDR3 sequences, approximately 15% occurring once. The V gene's germline CDR1 is DFQATT and CDR2 SNEGSKA (reference sequence). V lost 3 bases and J lost 4, with 12 bases in between. The CDR3 is made up of 13 amino acids. The receptor was derived from a human donor in good health (CMV status not recorded). Some clones in this sample may be carry-over from other donors' samples. This chain connects TRBV20-1 to TRBJ2-5, with D possibly being TRBD2 (7 bases). The sample comprised CD8+ T cells from PBMCs. The CDR3 coding sequence is TGCAGTGCTAGGGGAGGGGGGGTAGAGACCCAGTACTTC. It codes for CSARGGGVETQYF.